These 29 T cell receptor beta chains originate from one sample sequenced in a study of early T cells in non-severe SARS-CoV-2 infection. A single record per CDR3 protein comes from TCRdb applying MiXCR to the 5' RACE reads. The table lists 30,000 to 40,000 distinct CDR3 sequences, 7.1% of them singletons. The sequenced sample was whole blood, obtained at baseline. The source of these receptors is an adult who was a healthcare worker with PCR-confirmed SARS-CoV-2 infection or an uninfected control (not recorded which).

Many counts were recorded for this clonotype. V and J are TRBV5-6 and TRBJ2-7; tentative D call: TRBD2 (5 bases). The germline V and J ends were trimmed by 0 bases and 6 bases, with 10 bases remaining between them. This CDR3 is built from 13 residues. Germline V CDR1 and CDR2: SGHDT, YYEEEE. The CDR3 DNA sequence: TGTGCCAGCAGCTTGGTTGGCGGGCTCGAGCAGTACGTC. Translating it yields CASSLVGGLEQYV.

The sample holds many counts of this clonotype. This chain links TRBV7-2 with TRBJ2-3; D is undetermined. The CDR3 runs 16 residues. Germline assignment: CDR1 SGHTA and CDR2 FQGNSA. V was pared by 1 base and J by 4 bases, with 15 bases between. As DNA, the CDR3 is TGTGCCAGCAGCTTAGGGAGACGGCTGACCCCAGATACGCAGTATTTT. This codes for CASSLGRRLTPDTQYF.

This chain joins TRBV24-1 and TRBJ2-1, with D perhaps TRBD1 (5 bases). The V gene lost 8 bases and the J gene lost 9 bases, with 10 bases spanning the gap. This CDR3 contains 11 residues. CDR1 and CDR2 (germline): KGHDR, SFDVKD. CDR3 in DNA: TGTGCCACCACTCAGGGTCTTGAGCAGTTCTTC. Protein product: CATTQGLEQFF.

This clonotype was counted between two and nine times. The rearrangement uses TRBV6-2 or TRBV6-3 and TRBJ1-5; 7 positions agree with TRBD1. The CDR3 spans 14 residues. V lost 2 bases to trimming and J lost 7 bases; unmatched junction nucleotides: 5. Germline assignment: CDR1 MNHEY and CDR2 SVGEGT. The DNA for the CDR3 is TGTGCCAGCAGTTACACAGACAGGGCCCAGCCCCAGCATTTT. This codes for CASSYTDRAQPQHF.

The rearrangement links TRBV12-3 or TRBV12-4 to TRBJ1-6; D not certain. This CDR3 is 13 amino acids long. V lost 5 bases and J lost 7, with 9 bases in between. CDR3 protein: CASSVDGNSPLHF. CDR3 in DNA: TGTGCCAGCAGTGTCGACGGAAATTCACCCCTCCACTTT.

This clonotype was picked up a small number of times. The chain's CDR3 is CASSPPGQGYNEQFF. The CDR3 DNA reads TGTGCCAGCAGCCCACCGGGACAGGGCTACAATGAGCAGTTCTTC. V and J are TRBV7-9 and TRBJ2-1; 9 bases agree with TRBD1. The V segment lost 5 bases and the J segment 3 bases; nucleotides outside the gene matches: 5. From germline, CDR1 is SEHNR and CDR2 FQNEAQ (reference sequence). The CDR3 covers 15 residues.

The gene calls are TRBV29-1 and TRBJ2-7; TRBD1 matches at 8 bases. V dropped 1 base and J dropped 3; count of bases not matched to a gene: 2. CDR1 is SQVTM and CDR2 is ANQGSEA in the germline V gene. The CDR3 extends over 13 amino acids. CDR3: CSVEGTGFYEQYF. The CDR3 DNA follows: TGCAGCGTTGAAGGGACAGGGTTCTACGAGCAGTACTTC.

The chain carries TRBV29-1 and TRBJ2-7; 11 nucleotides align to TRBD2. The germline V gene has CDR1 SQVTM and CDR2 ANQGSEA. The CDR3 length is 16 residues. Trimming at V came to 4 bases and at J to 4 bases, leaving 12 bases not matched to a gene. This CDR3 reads CSVVWLAGGPVYEQYF. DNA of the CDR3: TGCAGCGTTGTTTGGCTAGCGGGAGGCCCCGTATACGAGCAGTACTTC.

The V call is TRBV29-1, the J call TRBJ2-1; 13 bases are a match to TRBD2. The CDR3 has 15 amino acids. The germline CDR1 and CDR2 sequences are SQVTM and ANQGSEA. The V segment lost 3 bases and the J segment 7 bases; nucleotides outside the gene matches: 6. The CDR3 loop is CSVDRTSGSMNEQFF. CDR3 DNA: TGCAGCGTTGACCGGACTAGCGGGAGCATGAATGAGCAGTTCTTC.

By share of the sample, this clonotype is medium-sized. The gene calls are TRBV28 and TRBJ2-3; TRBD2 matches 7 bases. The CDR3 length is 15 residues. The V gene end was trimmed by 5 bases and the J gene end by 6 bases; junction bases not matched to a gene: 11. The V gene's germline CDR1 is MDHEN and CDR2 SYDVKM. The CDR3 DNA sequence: TGTGCCAGCAGTCACCTCCAGCGGGGCCGGGATACGCAGTATTTT. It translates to CASSHLQRGRDTQYF.

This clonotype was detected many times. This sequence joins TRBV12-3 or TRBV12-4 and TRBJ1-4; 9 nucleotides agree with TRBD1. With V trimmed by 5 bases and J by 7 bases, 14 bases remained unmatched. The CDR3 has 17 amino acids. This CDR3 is CASSRGTGRFFGEKLFF. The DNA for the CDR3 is TGTGCCAGCAGTAGAGGGACAGGGCGGTTTTTTGGTGAAAAACTGTTTTTT.

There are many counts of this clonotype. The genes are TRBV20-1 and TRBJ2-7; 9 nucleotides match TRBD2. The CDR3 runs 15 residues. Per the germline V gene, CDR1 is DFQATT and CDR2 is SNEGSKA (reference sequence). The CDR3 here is CGLKHPAGGLYEQYF. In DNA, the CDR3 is TGCGGGCTCAAACACCCGGCGGGAGGGCTATACGAGCAGTACTTC.

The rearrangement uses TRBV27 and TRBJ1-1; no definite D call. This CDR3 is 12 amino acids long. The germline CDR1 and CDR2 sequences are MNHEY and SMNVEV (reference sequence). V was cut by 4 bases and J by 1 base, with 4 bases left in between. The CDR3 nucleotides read TGTGCCAGCAGTTCAGGGAACACTGAAGCTTTCTTT. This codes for CASSSGNTEAFF.

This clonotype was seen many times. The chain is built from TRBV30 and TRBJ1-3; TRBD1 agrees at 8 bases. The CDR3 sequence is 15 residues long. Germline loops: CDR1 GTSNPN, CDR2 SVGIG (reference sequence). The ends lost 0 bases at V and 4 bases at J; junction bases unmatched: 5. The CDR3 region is CAWSVLGTGGNTIYF. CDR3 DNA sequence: TGTGCCTGGAGTGTTTTAGGGACAGGAGGAAACACCATATATTTT. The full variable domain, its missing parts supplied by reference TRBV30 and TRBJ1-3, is SQTIHQWPATLVQPVGSPLSLECTVEGTSNPNLYWYRQAAGRGLQLLFYSVGIGQISSEVPQNLSASRPQDRQFILSSKKLLLSDSGFYLCAWSVLGTGGNTIYFGEGSWLTVV.

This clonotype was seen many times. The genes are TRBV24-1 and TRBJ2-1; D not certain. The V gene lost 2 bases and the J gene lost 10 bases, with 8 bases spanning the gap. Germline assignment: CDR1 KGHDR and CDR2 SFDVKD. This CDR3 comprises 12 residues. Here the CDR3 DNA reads TGTGCCACCAGTGATTCGAGAGCGGAGCAGTTCTTC. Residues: CATSDSRAEQFF.

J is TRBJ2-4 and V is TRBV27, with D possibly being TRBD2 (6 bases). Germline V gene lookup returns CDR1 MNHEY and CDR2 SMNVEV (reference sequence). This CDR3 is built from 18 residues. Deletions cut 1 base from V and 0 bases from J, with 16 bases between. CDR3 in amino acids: CASSLLRREKLAKNIQYF. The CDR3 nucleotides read TGTGCCAGCAGTTTATTAAGGAGGGAGAAACTAGCCAAAAACATTCAGTACTTC.

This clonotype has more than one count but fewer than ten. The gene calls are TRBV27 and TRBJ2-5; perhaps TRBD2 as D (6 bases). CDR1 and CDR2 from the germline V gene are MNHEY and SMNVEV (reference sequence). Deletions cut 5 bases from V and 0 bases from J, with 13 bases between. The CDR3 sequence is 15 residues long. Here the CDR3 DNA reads TGTGCCAGCAGTCCGGGACTCACATACCAAGAGACCCAGTACTTC. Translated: CASSPGLTYQETQYF.

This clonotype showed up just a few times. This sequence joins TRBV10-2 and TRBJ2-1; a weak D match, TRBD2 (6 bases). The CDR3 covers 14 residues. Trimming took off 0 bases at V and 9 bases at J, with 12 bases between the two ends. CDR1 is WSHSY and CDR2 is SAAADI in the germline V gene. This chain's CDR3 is CASSESIGSSEQFF. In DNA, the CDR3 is TGCGCCAGCAGTGAGTCGATCGGGAGTAGTGAGCAGTTCTTC.

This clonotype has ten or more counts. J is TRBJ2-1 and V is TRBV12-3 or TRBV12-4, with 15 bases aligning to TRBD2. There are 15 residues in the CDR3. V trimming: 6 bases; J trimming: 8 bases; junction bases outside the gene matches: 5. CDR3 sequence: CASRSGTSGRYEQFF. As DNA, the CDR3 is TGTGCCAGCAGGTCCGGGACTAGCGGGAGGTATGAGCAGTTCTTC.

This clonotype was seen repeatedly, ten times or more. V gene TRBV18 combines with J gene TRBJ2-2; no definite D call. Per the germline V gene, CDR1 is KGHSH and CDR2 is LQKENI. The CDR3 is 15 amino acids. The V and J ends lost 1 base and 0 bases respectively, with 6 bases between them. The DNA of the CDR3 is TGTGCCAGCTCACCACTTCTGCCGAACACCGGGGAGCTGTTTTTT. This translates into CASSPLLPNTGELFF.

The chain's CDR3 is CASSFRSGVAYNEQFF. CDR3 nucleotides: TGCGCCAGCAGCTTTCGTTCGGGGGTGGCCTACAATGAGCAGTTCTTC. The V gene is TRBV5-1, the J gene TRBJ2-1, with a weak D call TRBD2 (6 bases). Germline loops: CDR1 SGHRS, CDR2 YFSETQ. The CDR3 has 16 amino acids. The V end was cut by 2 bases, the J end by 2 bases, with 14 bases between.

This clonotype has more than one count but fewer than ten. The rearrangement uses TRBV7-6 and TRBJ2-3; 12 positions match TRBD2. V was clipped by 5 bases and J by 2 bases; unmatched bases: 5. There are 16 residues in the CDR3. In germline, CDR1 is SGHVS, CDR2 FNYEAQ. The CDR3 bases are TGTGCCAGCAGCATCGGACTAGCGGGACCCACAGATACGCAGTATTTT. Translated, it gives CASSIGLAGPTDTQYF.

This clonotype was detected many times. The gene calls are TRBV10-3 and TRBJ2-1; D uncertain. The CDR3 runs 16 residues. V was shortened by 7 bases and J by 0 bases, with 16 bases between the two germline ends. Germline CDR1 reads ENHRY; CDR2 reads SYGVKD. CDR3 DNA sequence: TGTGCCATCACCCCGACACTTACCAGCTCCTACAATGAGCAGTTCTTC. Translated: CAITPTLTSSYNEQFF.

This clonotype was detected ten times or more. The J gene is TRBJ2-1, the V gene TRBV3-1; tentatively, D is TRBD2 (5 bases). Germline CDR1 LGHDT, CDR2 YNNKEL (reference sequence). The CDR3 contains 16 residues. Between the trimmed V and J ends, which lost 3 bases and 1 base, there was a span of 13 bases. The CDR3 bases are TGTGCCAGCAGCCACTGGCCAGCGGTGTCCTACAATGAGCAGTTCTTC. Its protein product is CASSHWPAVSYNEQFF.

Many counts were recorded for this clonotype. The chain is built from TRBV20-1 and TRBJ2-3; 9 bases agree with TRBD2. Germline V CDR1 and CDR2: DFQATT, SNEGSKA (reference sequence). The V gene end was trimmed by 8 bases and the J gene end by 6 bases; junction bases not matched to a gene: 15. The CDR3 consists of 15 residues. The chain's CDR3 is CSILSGRGSMDTQYF. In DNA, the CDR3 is TGCAGTATACTTAGCGGGAGAGGCTCTATGGATACGCAGTATTTT.

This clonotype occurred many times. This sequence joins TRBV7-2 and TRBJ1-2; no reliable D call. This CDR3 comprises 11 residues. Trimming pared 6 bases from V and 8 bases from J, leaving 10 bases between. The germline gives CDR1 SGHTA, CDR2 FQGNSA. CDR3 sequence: CASRQREGYTF. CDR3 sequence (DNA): TGTGCCAGCAGGCAACGAGAGGGCTACACCTTC.

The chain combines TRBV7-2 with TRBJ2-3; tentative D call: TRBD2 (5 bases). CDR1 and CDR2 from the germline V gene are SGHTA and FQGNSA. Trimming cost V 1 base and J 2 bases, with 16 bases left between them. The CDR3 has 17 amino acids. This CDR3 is CASSLVGLARPTDTQYF. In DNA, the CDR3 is TGTGCCAGCAGCTTAGTGGGTCTAGCACGACCCACAGATACGCAGTATTTT.

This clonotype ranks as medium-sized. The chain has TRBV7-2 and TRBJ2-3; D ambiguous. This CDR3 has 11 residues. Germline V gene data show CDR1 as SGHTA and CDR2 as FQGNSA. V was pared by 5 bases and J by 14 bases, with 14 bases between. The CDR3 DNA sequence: TGTGCCAGCAGCGAAGGACGATTATTGTATTTT. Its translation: CASSEGRLLYF.

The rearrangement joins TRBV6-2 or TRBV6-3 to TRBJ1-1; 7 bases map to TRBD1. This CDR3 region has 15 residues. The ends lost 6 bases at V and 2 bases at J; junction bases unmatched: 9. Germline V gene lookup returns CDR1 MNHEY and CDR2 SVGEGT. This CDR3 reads CASREYRDSNTEAFF. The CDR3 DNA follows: TGTGCCAGCAGGGAATACCGGGACAGTAACACTGAAGCTTTCTTT.